This T cell receptor beta chain was sequenced during a study of blood T cell repertoires in COVID-19. This clone was seen only once. The V end lost 7 bases, the J end lost 6 bases, and 9 bases lay between the germline ends. The CDR3 sequence is 12 residues long. Assay: immunoSEQ multiplex PCR; the TCRdb copy retains only in-frame clones and omits some. The sample records roughly 100,000 clones, roughly 87% being singletons. This TCR was recovered from a man over 45 with active COVID-19. The chain is built from TRBV12-3 or TRBV12-4 and TRBJ2-2; the D is unclear. The specimen sequenced was peripheral blood. CDR3 sequence (DNA): TGTGCCAGCACCCCGGAGCCCGGGGAGCTGTTTTTT. It is translated as CASTPEPGELFF.